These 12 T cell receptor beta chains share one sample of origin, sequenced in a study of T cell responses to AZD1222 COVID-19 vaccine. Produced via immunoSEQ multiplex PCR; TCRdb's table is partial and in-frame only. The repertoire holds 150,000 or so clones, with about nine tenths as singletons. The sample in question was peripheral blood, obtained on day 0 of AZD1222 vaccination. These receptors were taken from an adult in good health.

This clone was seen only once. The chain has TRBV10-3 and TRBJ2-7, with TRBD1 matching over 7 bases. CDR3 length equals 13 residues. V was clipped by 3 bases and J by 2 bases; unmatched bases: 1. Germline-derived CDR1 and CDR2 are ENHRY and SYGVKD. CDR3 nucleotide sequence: TGTGCCATCAGTGACGGGACAGCCTACGAGCAGTACTTC. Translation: CAISDGTAYEQYF.

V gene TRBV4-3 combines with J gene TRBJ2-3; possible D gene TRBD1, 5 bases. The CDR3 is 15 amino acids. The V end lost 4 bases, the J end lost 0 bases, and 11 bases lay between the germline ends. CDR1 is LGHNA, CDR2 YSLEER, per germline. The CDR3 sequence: CASSPIRGSTDTQYF. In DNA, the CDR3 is TGCGCCAGCAGCCCCATTAGGGGAAGCACAGATACGCAGTATTTT.

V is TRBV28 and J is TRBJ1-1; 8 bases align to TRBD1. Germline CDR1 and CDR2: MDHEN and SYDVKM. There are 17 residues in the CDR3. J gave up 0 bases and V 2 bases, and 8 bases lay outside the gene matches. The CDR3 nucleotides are TGTGCCAGCAGTTTAATGTTGACAGGGGAGATGAACACTGAAGCTTTCTTT. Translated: CASSLMLTGEMNTEAFF.

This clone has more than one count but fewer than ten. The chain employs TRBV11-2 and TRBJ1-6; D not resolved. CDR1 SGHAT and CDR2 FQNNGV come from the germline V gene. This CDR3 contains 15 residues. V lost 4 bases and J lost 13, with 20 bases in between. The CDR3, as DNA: TGTGCCAGCAGCTCACCCTCTGGACTCCCTGCCCCCCTCCACTTT. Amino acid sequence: CASSSPSGLPAPLHF.

In nucleotides, the CDR3 is TGTGCCAGCAGCCCACAGGGGGCTTATGAAAAACTGTTTTTT. Its protein is CASSPQGAYEKLFF. The chain joins TRBV5-4 to TRBJ1-4; TRBD1 matches 9 bases. The germline gives CDR1 SGHNT, CDR2 YYREEE (reference sequence). The CDR3 covers 14 residues. Losses at the gene ends were 4 bases for V and 6 bases for J; bases not matched to a gene: 4.

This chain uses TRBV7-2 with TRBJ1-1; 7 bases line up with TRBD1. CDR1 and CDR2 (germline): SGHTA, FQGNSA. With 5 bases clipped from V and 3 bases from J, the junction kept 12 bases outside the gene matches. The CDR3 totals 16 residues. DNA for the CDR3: TGTGCCAGCAGCCCGGGACAGATCATGAACCACACTGAAGCTTTCTTT. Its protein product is CASSPGQIMNHTEAFF.

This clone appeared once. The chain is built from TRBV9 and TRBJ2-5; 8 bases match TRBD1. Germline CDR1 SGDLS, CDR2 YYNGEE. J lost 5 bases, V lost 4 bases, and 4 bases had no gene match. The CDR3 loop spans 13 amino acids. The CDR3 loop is CASSTRTGETQYF. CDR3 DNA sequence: TGTGCCAGCAGCACACGGACAGGGGAGACCCAGTACTTC.

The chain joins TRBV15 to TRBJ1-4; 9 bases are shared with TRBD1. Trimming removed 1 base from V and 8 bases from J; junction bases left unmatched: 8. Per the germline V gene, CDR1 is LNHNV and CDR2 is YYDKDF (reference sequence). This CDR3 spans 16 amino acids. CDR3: CATSRGSGTGNEKLFF. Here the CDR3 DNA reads TGTGCCACCAGCAGAGGGTCCGGGACAGGGAACGAAAAACTGTTTTTT.

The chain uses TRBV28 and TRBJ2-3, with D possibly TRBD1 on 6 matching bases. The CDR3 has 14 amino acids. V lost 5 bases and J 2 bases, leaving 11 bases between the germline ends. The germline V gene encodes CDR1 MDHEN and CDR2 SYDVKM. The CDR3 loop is CASSPRTVTDTQYF. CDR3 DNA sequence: TGTGCCAGCAGTCCCAGGACAGTCACAGATACGCAGTATTTT.

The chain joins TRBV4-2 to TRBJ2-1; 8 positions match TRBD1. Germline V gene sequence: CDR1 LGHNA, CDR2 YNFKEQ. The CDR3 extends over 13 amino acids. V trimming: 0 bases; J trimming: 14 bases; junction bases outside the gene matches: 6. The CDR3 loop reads CASSQDLGTGKFF. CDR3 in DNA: TGTGCCAGCAGCCAAGACCTTGGGACAGGAAAGTTCTTC.

DNA for the CDR3: TGTGCCAGCAGCTTAGGGCGGGACAGGGGCTATGGCTACACCTTC. This translates into CASSLGRDRGYGYTF. This chain links TRBV7-8 with TRBJ1-2; 10 nucleotides match TRBD1. CDR1 is SGHVS and CDR2 is FQNEAQ in the germline V gene. This CDR3 has 15 residues. The junction had 3 bases not matched to a gene; V was cut back by 1 base and J by 4 bases. Using reference TRBV7-8 and TRBJ1-2 for the parts outside the CDR3, the full variable domain is GAGVSQSPRYKVAKRGQDVALRCDPISGHVSLFWYQQALGQGPEFLTYFQNEAQLDKSGLPSDRFFAERPEGSVSTLKIQRTQQEDSAVYLCASSLGRDRGYGYTFGSGTRLTVV.

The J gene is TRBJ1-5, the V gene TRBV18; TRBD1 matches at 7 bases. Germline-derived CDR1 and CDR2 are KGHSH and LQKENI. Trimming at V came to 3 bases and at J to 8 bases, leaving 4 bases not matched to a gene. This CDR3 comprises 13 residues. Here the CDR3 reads CASSPLRGEPQHF. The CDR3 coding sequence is TGTGCCAGCTCACCTCTCAGGGGGGAGCCCCAGCATTTT. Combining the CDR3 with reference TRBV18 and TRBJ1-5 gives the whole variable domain NAGVMQNPRHLVRRRGQEARLRCSPMKGHSHVYWYRQLPEEGLKFMVYLQKENIIDESGMPKERFSAEFPKEGPSILRIQQVVRGDSAAYFCASSPLRGEPQHFGDGTRLSIL.